Presented here are 27 T cell receptor beta chains from one specimen sequenced in a study of blood T cell repertoires in COVID-19. Repertoires were generated with immunoSEQ multiplex PCR, while TCRdb's copy carries only in-frame clones and drops some. The sample has about 300,000 clones, approximately 85% seen once. Sequenced: peripheral blood. These receptors came from a woman aged 45-65 years with acute or convalescent COVID-19.

This chain uses TRBV2 with TRBJ1-1; the D gene is possibly TRBD1 (5 bases). With 4 bases removed from V and 6 bases from J, the gap between germline ends came to 18 bases. CDR3 size: 15 residues. Germline CDR1 reads SNHLY; CDR2 reads FYNNEI. CDR3 nucleotides: TGTGCCAGCAGTGGTGTTTTGGCAGGGAAGGCTGAAGCTTTCTTT. Translating gives CASSGVLAGKAEAFF.

This clone has just a few counts. The chain links TRBV7-9 to TRBJ2-1; possible D gene TRBD1, 6 bases. Trimming removed 1 base at V and 7 bases at J, with 8 bases between. The CDR3 sequence is 13 residues long. The V gene's germline CDR1 is SEHNR and CDR2 FQNEAQ (reference sequence). Written as DNA, the CDR3 is TGTGCCAGCAGCTTAGGGGGGCTAAATGAGCAGTTCTTC. It encodes CASSLGGLNEQFF.

This chain uses TRBV6-1 with TRBJ2-7; 7 nucleotides agree with TRBD2. CDR1 and CDR2 (germline): MNHNS, SASEGT. The ends lost 6 bases at V and 0 bases at J; junction bases unmatched: 11. The CDR3 runs to 16 residues. The CDR3 DNA reads TGTGCCAGCAGCGAATGGCTAGCGGAGAGCTCCTACGAGCAGTACTTC. Protein product: CASSEWLAESSYEQYF.

The V and J genes are TRBV6-5 and TRBJ1-3, with unresolved D. This CDR3 is 15 amino acids long. Germline-derived CDR1 and CDR2 are MNHEY and SVGAGI. V lost 7 bases to trimming and J lost 5 bases, with 18 bases between them. CDR3 residues: CASTYNSGERNTIYF. The CDR3, as DNA: TGTGCCAGCACCTACAACTCGGGAGAGCGAAACACCATATATTTT.

The chain combines TRBV19 with TRBJ2-3; 9 bases fit TRBD1. J was trimmed by 2 bases and V by 5 bases; bases with no gene match: 14. The CDR3 has 18 residues. Germline V gene lookup returns CDR1 LNHDA and CDR2 SQIVND (reference sequence). CDR3 nucleotide sequence: TGTGCCAGTAGTGTCGGACAGGGGCTGGGGGATGCCACAGATACGCAGTATTTT. Translated: CASSVGQGLGDATDTQYF.

This chain connects TRBV27 to TRBJ2-1, with 11 bases fitting TRBD2. In germline, CDR1 is MNHEY, CDR2 SMNVEV (reference sequence). The J segment lost 0 bases and the V segment lost 7 bases, leaving 5 bases of the junction unmatched. The CDR3 has 16 residues. CDR3 sequence reads: CASTRLAGSSYNEQFF. CDR3 coding DNA: TGTGCCAGCACCAGACTAGCGGGAAGCTCCTACAATGAGCAGTTCTTC.

The chain joins TRBV7-3 to TRBJ2-5, with D hard to call. V was shortened by 5 bases and J by 4 bases, with 11 bases between the two germline ends. CDR3 length: 13 residues. Germline-derived CDR1 and CDR2 are SGHTA and FQGTGA. The CDR3 spells CASSPEHGETQYF. For the CDR3, the DNA is TGTGCCAGCAGCCCCGAGCACGGAGAGACCCAGTACTTC.

The chain is built from TRBV7-8 and TRBJ1-5, with unresolved D. The V and J ends lost 1 base and 4 bases respectively, with 8 bases between them. The CDR3 is made up of 14 amino acids. Germline V gene sequence: CDR1 SGHVS, CDR2 FQNEAQ. The CDR3 sequence is CASSLGTVNQPQHF. In DNA form, the CDR3 reads TGTGCCAGCAGCTTAGGAACAGTTAATCAGCCCCAGCATTTT.

V is TRBV7-2 and J is TRBJ2-1; D gene ambiguous. Germline V gene lookup returns CDR1 SGHTA and CDR2 FQGNSA. V was pared by 1 base and J by 4 bases, with 8 bases between. This CDR3 has 14 residues. The CDR3 DNA is TGTGCCAGCAGCTTAGGACATCTATACAATGAGCAGTTCTTC. It yields the protein CASSLGHLYNEQFF.

This chain connects TRBV5-1 to TRBJ1-2; 8 nucleotides align to TRBD1. Germline V gene lookup returns CDR1 SGHRS and CDR2 YFSETQ. The CDR3 has 14 residues. J lost 3 bases, V lost 4 bases, and 5 bases had no gene match. The CDR3 loop is CASSQGQGHYGYTF. CDR3 DNA: TGCGCCAGCAGCCAAGGACAGGGACACTATGGCTACACCTTC.

V and J are TRBV28 and TRBJ2-4; D is uncertain. Trimming took off 5 bases at V and 4 bases at J, with 6 bases between the two ends. The CDR3 is made up of 12 amino acids. Germline CDR1 reads MDHEN; CDR2 reads SYDVKM. CDR3 sequence: CASSIKKNIQYF. For the CDR3, the DNA is TGTGCCAGCAGTATCAAAAAAAACATTCAGTACTTC.

The chain joins TRBV4-2 to TRBJ1-1; TRBD1 agrees at 11 bases. The CDR3 is made up of 15 amino acids. V shed 2 bases, J shed 5 bases, and the junction held 4 bases outside the gene matches. Germline lookup yields CDR1 LGHNA and CDR2 YNFKEQ. Here the CDR3 reads CASSQPGQGGTEAFF. The DNA of the CDR3 is TGTGCCAGCAGCCAACCGGGACAGGGGGGGACTGAAGCTTTCTTT.

The V gene is TRBV9, the J gene TRBJ1-2; possible D gene TRBD1, 6 bases. V was clipped by 0 bases and J by 5 bases, with 14 bases between them. CDR3 length: 15 residues. Germline CDR1 is SGDLS and CDR2 is YYNGEE. The CDR3 nucleotides read TGTGCCAGCAGCGTAGGGATCGACAGGTCTTATGGCTACACCTTC. Protein: CASSVGIDRSYGYTF. The full variable domain, rest sourced from reference TRBV9 and TRBJ1-2, is DSGVTQTPKHLITATGQRVTLRCSPRSGDLSVYWYQQSLDQGLQFLIQYYNGEERAKGNILERFSAQQFPDLHSELNLSSLELGDSALYFCASSVGIDRSYGYTFGSGTRLTVV.

The V gene is TRBV7-6, the J gene TRBJ2-7; the match to TRBD2 covers 10 bases. In germline, CDR1 is SGHVS, CDR2 FNYEAQ. The V and J ends lost 5 bases and 0 bases, in that order; junction bases with no gene match: 7. The CDR3 length is 16 residues. This chain's CDR3 is CASSLGTSESSYEQYF. The CDR3 bases are TGTGCCAGCAGCCTAGGGACTAGCGAGAGCTCCTACGAGCAGTACTTC.

The chain couples TRBV19 to TRBJ1-5, with 8 bases aligning to TRBD1. Germline CDR1 and CDR2: LNHDA and SQIVND (reference sequence). This CDR3 comprises 19 residues. With 5 bases clipped from V and 3 bases from J, the junction kept 18 bases outside the gene matches. The CDR3 region is CASSSLAGRGRGVNQPQHF. For the CDR3, the DNA is TGTGCCAGTAGTTCTTTGGCGGGCAGGGGGCGAGGAGTCAATCAGCCCCAGCATTTT.

The rearrangement uses TRBV5-1 and TRBJ2-2; TRBD1 matches at 8 bases. Germline values: CDR1 SGHRS, CDR2 YFSETQ. Trimming at V came to 4 bases and at J to 6 bases, leaving 14 bases not matched to a gene. The CDR3 loop spans 17 amino acids. The chain's CDR3 is CASSVRLQGALAGELFF. The CDR3, as DNA: TGCGCCAGCAGCGTAAGACTCCAGGGGGCGTTGGCCGGGGAGCTGTTTTTT.

The genes are TRBV6-4 and TRBJ1-5; D remains ambiguous. Between the trimmed V and J ends, which lost 5 bases and 1 base, there was a span of 6 bases. Germline V gene data show CDR1 as MRHNA and CDR2 as SNTAGT. This CDR3 is built from 13 residues. The CDR3 nucleotides are TGTGCCAGCAGTCGTGAGAGCAATCAGCCCCAGCATTTT. Translated: CASSRESNQPQHF.

This chain joins TRBV12-3 or TRBV12-4 and TRBJ2-7; TRBD2 agrees at 7 bases. The CDR3 contains 13 residues. Germline trimming cut 7 bases from V and 2 bases from J; bases unmatched to any gene: 5. DNA of the CDR3: TGTGCCAGCAACGGCGGGGGAGCCTACGAGCAGTACTTC. Amino acid sequence: CASNGGGAYEQYF.

In its sample, this clone was seen once. J is TRBJ2-7 and V is TRBV7-2; 10 nucleotides match TRBD2. The junction had 8 bases not matched to a gene; V was cut back by 0 bases and J by 0 bases. Per germline, CDR1 SGHTA and CDR2 FQGNSA. This CDR3 has 18 residues. The CDR3 coding sequence is TGTGCCAGCAGCTTAGCGAGGGGACTAGCGATTAGCTCCTACGAGCAGTACTTC. This sequence encodes CASSLARGLAISSYEQYF.

V gene TRBV2 combines with J gene TRBJ2-5, with D hard to call. This CDR3 comprises 14 residues. Germline lookup yields CDR1 SNHLY and CDR2 FYNNEI. The V end was cut by 5 bases, the J end by 0 bases, with 10 bases between. CDR3 sequence: CASSSDWNQETQYF. DNA of the CDR3: TGTGCCAGCAGTTCCGACTGGAACCAAGAGACCCAGTACTTC.

The V gene is TRBV2, the J gene TRBJ2-3, with TRBD2 as a possible D gene (5 bases). The V end lost 6 bases, the J end lost 9 bases, and 16 bases lay between the germline ends. Germline-derived CDR1 and CDR2 are SNHLY and FYNNEI. The CDR3 extends over 13 amino acids. CDR3 protein: CASSEERAGTQYF. The CDR3 DNA reads as TGTGCCAGCAGCGAGGAGAGGGCTGGAACGCAGTATTTT.

This clone is a singleton in its sample. The chain is built from TRBV28 and TRBJ2-7, with D perhaps matching TRBD1 (6 bases). CDR3 length: 14 residues. The germline CDR1 and CDR2 sequences are MDHEN and SYDVKM. Trimming left V 6 bases short and J 2 bases short, with 14 bases between. The CDR3 coding sequence is TGTGCCAGCAGCCGACCGAGGACAGCCTACGAGCAGTACTTC. Encoded protein: CASSRPRTAYEQYF.

The V and J genes are TRBV20-1 and TRBJ2-5, with D perhaps TRBD1 (5 bases). This CDR3 contains 15 residues. V was clipped by 3 bases and J by 5 bases, with 19 bases between them. Per the germline V gene, CDR1 is DFQATT and CDR2 is SNEGSKA (reference sequence). CDR3 residues: CSASIVSQGEETQYF. The DNA for the CDR3 is TGCAGTGCTAGTATTGTGAGCCAGGGTGAGGAGACCCAGTACTTC.

This clone was observed once. V is TRBV28 and J is TRBJ1-2; no reliable D call. V lost 3 bases and J lost 4, with 6 bases in between. Germline V gene sequence: CDR1 MDHEN, CDR2 SYDVKM. The CDR3 runs to 12 residues. Written as DNA, the CDR3 is TGTGCCAGCAGTTTTGTCAGCTATGGCTACACCTTC. This gives the protein CASSFVSYGYTF.

The chain couples TRBV2 to TRBJ2-2; D unclear. CDR3 length: 16 amino acids. CDR1 and CDR2 from the germline V gene are SNHLY and FYNNEI. V gave up 1 base and J gave up 4 bases, with 13 bases separating them. In nucleotides, the CDR3 is TGTGCCAGCAGTGAAGGGGCTACACAACTCACCGGGGAGCTGTTTTTT. Its protein is CASSEGATQLTGELFF.

CDR3 sequence: CASSLEGQGVEKLFF. The CDR3, as DNA: TGCGCCAGCAGCTTGGAGGGACAGGGCGTCGAAAAACTGTTTTTT. V usage is TRBV5-1 and J usage is TRBJ1-4; 9 bases map to TRBD1. The germline V gene encodes CDR1 SGHRS and CDR2 YFSETQ. Trimming removed 0 bases from V and 8 bases from J; junction bases left unmatched: 5. There are 15 residues in the CDR3.

This clone was seen only once. The rearrangement links TRBV5-1 to TRBJ1-1; D ambiguous. The germline CDR1 and CDR2 sequences are SGHRS and YFSETQ. This CDR3 has 15 residues. Deletions cut 0 bases from V and 0 bases from J, with 9 bases between. The CDR3 region is CASSLAVLLNTEAFF. The CDR3 DNA is TGCGCCAGCAGCTTGGCAGTGTTGCTGAACACTGAAGCTTTCTTT.